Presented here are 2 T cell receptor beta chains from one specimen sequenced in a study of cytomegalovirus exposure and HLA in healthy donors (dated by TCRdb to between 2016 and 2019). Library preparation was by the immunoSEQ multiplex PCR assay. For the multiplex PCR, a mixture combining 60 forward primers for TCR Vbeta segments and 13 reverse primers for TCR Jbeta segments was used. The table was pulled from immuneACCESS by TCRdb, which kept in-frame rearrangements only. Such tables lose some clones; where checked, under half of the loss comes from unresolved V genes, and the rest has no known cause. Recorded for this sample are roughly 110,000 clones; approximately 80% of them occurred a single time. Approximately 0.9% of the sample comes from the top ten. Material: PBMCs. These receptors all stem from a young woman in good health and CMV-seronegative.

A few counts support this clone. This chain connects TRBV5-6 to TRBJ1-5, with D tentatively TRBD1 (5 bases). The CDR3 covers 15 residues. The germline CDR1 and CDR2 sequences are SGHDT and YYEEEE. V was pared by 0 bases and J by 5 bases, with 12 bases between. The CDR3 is CASSLGPRAHQPQHF. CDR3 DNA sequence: TGTGCCAGCAGCTTGGGACCCAGGGCTCATCAGCCCCAGCATTTT. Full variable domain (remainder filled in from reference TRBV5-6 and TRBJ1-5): DAGVTQSPTHLIKTRGQQVTLRCSPKSGHDTVSWYQQALGQGPQFIFQYYEEEERQRGNFPDRFSGHQFPNYSSELNVNALLLGDSALYLCASSLGPRAHQPQHFGDGTRLSIL.

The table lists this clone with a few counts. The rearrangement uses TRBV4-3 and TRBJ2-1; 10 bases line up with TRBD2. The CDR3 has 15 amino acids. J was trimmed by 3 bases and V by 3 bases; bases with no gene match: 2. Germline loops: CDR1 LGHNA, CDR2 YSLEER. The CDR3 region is CASSHTSGDYNEQFF. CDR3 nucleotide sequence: TGCGCCAGCAGCCATACTAGCGGGGACTACAATGAGCAGTTCTTC.